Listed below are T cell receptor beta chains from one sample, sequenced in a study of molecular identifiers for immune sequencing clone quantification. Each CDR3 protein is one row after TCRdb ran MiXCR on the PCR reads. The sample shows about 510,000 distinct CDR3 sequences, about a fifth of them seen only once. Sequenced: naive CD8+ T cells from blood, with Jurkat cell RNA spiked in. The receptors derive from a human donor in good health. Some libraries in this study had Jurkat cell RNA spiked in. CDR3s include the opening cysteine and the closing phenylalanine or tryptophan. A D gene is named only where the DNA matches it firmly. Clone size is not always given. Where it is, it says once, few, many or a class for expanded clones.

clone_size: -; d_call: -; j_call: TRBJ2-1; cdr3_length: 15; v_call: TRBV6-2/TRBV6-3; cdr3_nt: TGTGCCAGCAGTGGTATGACTTACCTGAACAATGAGCAGTTCTTC; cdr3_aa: CASSGMTYLNNEQFF
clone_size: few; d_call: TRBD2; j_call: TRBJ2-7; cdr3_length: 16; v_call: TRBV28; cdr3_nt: TGTGCCAGCAGTTTACCTCTAGCGGTGAGCTCCTACGAGCAGTACTTC; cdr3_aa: CASSLPLAVSSYEQYF
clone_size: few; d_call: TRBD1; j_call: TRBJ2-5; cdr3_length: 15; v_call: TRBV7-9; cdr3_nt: TGTGCCAGCAGCTCCCGGGACAGGGGGCCCGAGACCCAGTACTTC; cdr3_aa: CASSSRDRGPETQYF
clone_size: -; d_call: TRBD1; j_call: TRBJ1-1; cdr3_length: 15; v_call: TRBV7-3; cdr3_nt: TGTGCCAGCAGCCTACCGGACAGGGTGACACCTGAAGCTTTCTTT; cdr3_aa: CASSLPDRVTPEAFF
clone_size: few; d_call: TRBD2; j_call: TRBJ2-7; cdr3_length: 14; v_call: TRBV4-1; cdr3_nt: TGCGCCAGCAGCCAAGGTGCGGGGGGCCTAGAGCAGTACTTC; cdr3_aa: CASSQGAGGLEQYF
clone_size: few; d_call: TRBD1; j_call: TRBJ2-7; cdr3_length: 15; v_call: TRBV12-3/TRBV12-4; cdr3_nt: TGTGCCAGCAGTTTAGCCCGGGACAGGACCTACGAGCAGTACTTC; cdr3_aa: CASSLARDRTYEQYF
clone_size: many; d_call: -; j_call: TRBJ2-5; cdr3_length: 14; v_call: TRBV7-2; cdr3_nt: TGTGCCAGCAGCTTAATTGACGGACAAGAGACCCAGTACTTC; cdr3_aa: CASSLIDGQETQYF
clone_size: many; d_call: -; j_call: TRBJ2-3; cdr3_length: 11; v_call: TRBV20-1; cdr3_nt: TGCAGTGCTAAAGAGATCGATACGCAGTATTTT; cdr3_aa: CSAKEIDTQYF
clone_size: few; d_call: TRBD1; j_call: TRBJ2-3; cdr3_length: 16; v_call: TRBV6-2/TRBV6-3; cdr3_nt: TGTGCCAGCAGTTACTCGGACAGGGGGGAGTTGGATACGCAGTATTTT; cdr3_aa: CASSYSDRGELDTQYF
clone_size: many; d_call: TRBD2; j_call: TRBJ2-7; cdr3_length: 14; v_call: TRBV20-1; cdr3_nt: TGCAGTGCTAGAGATCTCGCGGGGGACTACGAGCAGTACTTC; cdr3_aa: CSARDLAGDYEQYF
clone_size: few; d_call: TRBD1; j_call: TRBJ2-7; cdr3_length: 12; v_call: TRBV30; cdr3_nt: TGTGCCTGGACAATTGGACAGGTCGAGCAGTACTTC; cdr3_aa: CAWTIGQVEQYF
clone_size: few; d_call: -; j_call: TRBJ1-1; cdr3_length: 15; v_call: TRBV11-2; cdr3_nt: TGTGCCAGCAGCTTAGAGGCCAGGAGGGACACTGAAGCTTTCTTT; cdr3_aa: CASSLEARRDTEAFF
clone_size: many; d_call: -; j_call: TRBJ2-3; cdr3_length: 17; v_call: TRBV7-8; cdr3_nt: TGTGCCAGCAGCCCGGCGCCGGCGGGATATGTAGCAGATACGCAGTATTTT; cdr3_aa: CASSPAPAGYVADTQYF
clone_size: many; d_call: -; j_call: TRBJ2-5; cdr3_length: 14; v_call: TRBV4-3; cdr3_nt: TGCGCCAGCAGCCACTCCCAGGGCGGGGAGACCCAGTACTTC; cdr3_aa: CASSHSQGGETQYF
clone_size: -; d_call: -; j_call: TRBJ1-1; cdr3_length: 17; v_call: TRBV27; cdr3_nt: TGTGCCAGCAGTCCTCCCCGTCGCGGACATCCGAACACTGAAGCTTTCTTT; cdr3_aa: CASSPPRRGHPNTEAFF
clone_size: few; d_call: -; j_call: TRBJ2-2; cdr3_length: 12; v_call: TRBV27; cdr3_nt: TGTGCCAGCAGTCCCGTCCTGGGGGAGCTGTTTTTT; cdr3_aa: CASSPVLGELFF
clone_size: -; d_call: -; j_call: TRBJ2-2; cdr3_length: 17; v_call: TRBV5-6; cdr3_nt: TGTGCCAGCAGCTTGTACGTGGGAAGATCGAACACCGGGGAGCTGTTTTTT; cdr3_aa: CASSLYVGRSNTGELFF
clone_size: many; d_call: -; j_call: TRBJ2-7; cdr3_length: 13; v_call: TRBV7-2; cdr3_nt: TGTGCCAGCAGCCCCGCTGTCCCCTACGAGCAGTACTTC; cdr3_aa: CASSPAVPYEQYF
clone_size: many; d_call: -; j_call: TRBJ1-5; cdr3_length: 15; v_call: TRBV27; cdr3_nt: TGTGCCAGCAGCATGTCAGGGTCTGGCGGTCAGCCCCAGCATTTT; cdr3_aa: CASSMSGSGGQPQHF
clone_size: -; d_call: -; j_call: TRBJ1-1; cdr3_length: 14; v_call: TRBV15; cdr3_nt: TGTGCCACCAGCAGAGATAAGGGGGACACTGAAGCTTTCTTT; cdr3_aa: CATSRDKGDTEAFF
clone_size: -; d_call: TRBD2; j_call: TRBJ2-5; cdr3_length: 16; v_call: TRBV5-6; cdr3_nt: TGTGCCAGCAGCCGTGGGACTAGCGGGAGCCAAGAGGCCCAGTACTTC; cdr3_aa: CASSRGTSGSQEAQYF
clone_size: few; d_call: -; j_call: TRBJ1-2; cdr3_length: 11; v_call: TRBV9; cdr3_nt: TGTGCCAGCAGCGGATACAGCGGCTACACCTTC; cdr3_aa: CASSGYSGYTF
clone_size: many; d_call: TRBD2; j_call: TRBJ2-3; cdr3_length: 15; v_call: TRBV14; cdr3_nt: TGTGCCAGCAGCCCATTCAACGGGGGGAAAGATACGCAGTATTTT; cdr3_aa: CASSPFNGGKDTQYF
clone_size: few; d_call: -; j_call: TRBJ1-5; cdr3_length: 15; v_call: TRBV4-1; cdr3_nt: TGCGCCAGCAGCCAGGGGGTTTTGGGCAATCAGCCCCAGCATTTT; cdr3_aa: CASSQGVLGNQPQHF
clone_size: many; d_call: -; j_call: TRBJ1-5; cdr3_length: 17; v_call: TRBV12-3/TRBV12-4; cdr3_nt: TGTGCCAGCAGTTCTAGTACCCCCCGGGGCTGGAGTCAGCCCCAGCATTTT; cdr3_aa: CASSSSTPRGWSQPQHF
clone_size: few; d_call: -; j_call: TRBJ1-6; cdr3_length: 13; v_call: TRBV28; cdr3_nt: TGTGCCAGCAGGTTTGACAGTTATTCACCCCTCCACTTT; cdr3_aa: CASRFDSYSPLHF
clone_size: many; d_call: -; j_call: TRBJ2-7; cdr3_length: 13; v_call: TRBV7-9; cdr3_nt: TGTGCCAGCAGCTCCGCGCAGACTTACGAGCAGTACTTC; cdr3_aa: CASSSAQTYEQYF
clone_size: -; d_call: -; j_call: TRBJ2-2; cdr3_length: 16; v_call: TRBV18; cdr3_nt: TGTGCCAGCCCACCACCCACAGGGTTTAACACCGGGGAGCTGTTTTTT; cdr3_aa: CASPPPTGFNTGELFF
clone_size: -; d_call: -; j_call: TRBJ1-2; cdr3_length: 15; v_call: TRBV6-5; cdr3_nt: TGTGCCAGCAGTCTAACTAATATACACGGCTATGGCTACACCTTC; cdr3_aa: CASSLTNIHGYGYTF
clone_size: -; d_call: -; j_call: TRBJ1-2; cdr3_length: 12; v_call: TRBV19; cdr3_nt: TGTGCCAGTAGTTCAGGGGACTATGGCTACACCTTC; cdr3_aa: CASSSGDYGYTF
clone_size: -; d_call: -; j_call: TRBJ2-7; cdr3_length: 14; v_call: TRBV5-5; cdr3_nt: TGTGCCGGCAGCAAATGGGACGGTACCTACGAGCAGTACTTC; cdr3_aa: CAGSKWDGTYEQYF
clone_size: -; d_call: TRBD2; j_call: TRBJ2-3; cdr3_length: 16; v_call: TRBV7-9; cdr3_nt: TGTGCCAGCAGCGAGCGGGGGGGCGTTGTTACGGATACGCAGTATTTT; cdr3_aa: CASSERGGVVTDTQYF
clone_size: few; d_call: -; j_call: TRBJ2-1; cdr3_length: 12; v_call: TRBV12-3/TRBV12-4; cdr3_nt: TGTGCCAGCAGTCTCCCACGAGGTGAGCAGTTCTTC; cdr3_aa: CASSLPRGEQFF
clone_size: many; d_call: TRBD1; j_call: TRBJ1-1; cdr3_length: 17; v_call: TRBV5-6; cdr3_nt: TGTGCCAGCAGCTTGGTGGCACAGGGGGCGACGGACACTGAAGCTTTCTTT; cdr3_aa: CASSLVAQGATDTEAFF
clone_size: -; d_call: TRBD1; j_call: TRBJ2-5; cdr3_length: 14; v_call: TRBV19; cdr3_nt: TGTGCCAGTAAGAAAACAGGGGGCGCAGAGACCCAGTACTTC; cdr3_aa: CASKKTGGAETQYF
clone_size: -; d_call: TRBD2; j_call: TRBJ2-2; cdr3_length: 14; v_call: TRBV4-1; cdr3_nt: TGCGCCAGCAGCCAAGTAGCGGGCACCGGGGAGCTGTTTTTT; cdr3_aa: CASSQVAGTGELFF
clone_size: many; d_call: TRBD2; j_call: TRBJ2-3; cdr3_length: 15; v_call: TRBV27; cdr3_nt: TGTGCCAGCAGTAAACCGGGACTAGATGTCGATACGCAGTATTTT; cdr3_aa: CASSKPGLDVDTQYF
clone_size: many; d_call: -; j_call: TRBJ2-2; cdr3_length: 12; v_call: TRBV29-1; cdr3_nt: TGCAGCGCCATAAGTTACACCGGGGAGCTGTTTTTT; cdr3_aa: CSAISYTGELFF
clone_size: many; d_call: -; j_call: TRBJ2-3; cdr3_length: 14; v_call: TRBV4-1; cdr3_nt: TGCGCCAGCAGCCAAACAGGGATCACAGATACGCAGTATTTT; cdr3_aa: CASSQTGITDTQYF
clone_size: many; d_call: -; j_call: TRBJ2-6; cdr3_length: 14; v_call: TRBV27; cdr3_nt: TGTGCCAGCAGTTTCGGGGCTGGGGCCAACGTCCTGACTTTC; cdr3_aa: CASSFGAGANVLTF